The clone carrying this T cell receptor (beta chain) was observed once. The target antigen is unknown. This sample was taken from a study of cytomegalovirus exposure and HLA in healthy donors. Study information: A data release that came early held tens of millions of unique TCRs from HLA-typed donors. Study-wide results and caveats: In vitro data verified a few CMV-associated chains as specific for CMV antigens.

Germline loops: CDR1 SGDLS, CDR2 YYNGEE. CDR3 length: 16 residues. V lost 6 bases and J lost 0; bases outside the gene matches: 11. This PCR relied on a set of 60 Vbeta primers and 13 Jbeta primers. Sequencing was performed with immunoSEQ multiplex PCR; in TCRdb, only in-frame clones are kept and a portion is missing. The sample includes more than 140,000 clones, about three quarters seen only once; the top ten take about 0.62%. The TCR comes from a male donor in good health and CMV-seronegative. The chain carries TRBV9 and TRBJ1-1; 7 nucleotides agree with TRBD1. Material: PBMCs. The CDR3 region has the DNA TGTGCCAGCAACAAACTGGGGACAGCCATGAACACTGAAGCTTTCTTT. This gives the protein CASNKLGTAMNTEAFF. The variable domain in full, with the rest retrieved from reference TRBV9 and TRBJ1-1, is DSGVTQTPKHLITATGQRVTLRCSPRSGDLSVYWYQQSLDQGLQFLIQYYNGEERAKGNILERFSAQQFPDLHSELNLSSLELGDSALYFCASNKLGTAMNTEAFFGQGTRLTVV.